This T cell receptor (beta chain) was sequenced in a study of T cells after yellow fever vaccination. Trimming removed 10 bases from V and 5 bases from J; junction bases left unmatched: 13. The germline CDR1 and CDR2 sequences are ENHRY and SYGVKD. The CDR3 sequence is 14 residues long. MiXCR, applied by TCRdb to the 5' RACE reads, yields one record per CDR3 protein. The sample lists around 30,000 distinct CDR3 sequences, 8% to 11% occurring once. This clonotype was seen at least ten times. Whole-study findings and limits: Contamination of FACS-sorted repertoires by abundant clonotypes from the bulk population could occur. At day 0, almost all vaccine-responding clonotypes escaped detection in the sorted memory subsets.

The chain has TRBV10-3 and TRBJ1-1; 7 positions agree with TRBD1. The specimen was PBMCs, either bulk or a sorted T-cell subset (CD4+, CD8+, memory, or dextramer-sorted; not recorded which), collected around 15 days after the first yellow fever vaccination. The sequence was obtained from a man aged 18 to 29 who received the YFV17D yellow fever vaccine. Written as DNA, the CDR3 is TGTGCCACCAAATTGGAGGGGGCGGGTACTGAAGCTTTCTTT. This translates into CATKLEGAGTEAFF.